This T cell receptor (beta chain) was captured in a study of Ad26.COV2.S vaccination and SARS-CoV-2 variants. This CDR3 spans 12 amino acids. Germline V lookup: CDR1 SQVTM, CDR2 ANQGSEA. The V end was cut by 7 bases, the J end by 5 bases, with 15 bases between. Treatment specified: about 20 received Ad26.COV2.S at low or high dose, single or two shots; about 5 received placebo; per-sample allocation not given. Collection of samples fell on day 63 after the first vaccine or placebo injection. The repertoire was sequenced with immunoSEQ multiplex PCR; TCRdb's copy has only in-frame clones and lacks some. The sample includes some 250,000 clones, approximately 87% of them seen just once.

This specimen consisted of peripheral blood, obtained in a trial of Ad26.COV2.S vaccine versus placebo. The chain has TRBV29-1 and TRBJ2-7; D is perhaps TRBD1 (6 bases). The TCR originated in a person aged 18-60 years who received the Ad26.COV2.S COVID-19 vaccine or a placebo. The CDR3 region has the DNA TGCAGCGGTCACAGGGCTCGAGACGAGCAGTACTTC. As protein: CSGHRARDEQYF.